The 12 T cell receptor beta chains reported below all come from one sample, sequenced in a study of cytomegalovirus exposure and HLA in healthy donors. Amplification used 60 Vbeta primers and 13 Jbeta primers. Measured with immunoSEQ multiplex PCR; TCRdb has only the in-frame clones, and not every one. Of around 130,000 clones listed, around 65% were seen once; the top ten hold less than 2%. Sequenced material: PBMCs. These receptors all stem from a male donor in good health and CMV-seronegative.

The rearrangement joins TRBV2 to TRBJ2-7; D gene ambiguous. Germline CDR1 SNHLY, CDR2 FYNNEI. Trimming took off 4 bases at V and 2 bases at J, with 9 bases between the two ends. The CDR3 spans 13 residues. CDR3 in amino acids: CASSGRTPYEQYF. As DNA, the CDR3 is TGTGCCAGCAGTGGTAGAACTCCCTACGAGCAGTACTTC.

The chain uses TRBV5-4 and TRBJ2-7; 8 bases fit TRBD2. The CDR3 has 14 residues. Germline V gene lookup returns CDR1 SGHNT and CDR2 YYREEE (reference sequence). V shed 5 bases, J shed 4 bases, and the junction held 8 bases outside the gene matches. The CDR3 here is CASSSSGGSYEQYF. CDR3 sequence (DNA): TGTGCCAGCAGTTCAAGCGGGGGCTCTTACGAGCAGTACTTC.

The J gene is TRBJ2-5, the V gene TRBV7-6; D ambiguous. Germline-derived CDR1 and CDR2 are SGHVS and FNYEAQ. The V gene lost 2 bases and the J gene lost 3 bases, with 4 bases spanning the gap. The CDR3 loop spans 12 amino acids. CDR3 amino acids: CASSLSEETQYF. For the CDR3, the DNA is TGTGCCAGCAGCTTATCTGAAGAGACCCAGTACTTC.

This sequence joins TRBV27 and TRBJ1-2; D might be TRBD1 (5 bases). CDR3 length: 13 amino acids. V was shortened by 5 bases and J by 4 bases, with 11 bases between the two germline ends. Per the germline V gene, CDR1 is MNHEY and CDR2 is SMNVEV (reference sequence). The CDR3 DNA is TGTGCCAGCAGTCCTCTTAGGGGCTATGGCTACACCTTC. It codes for CASSPLRGYGYTF.

The chain has TRBV2 and TRBJ2-7; 7 positions match TRBD2. Germline loops: CDR1 SNHLY, CDR2 FYNNEI. J was trimmed by 0 bases and V by 8 bases; bases with no gene match: 7. There are 14 residues in the CDR3. CDR3 protein: CASLRAGNSYEQYF. CDR3 DNA: TGTGCCAGCCTGAGAGCGGGAAACTCCTACGAGCAGTACTTC.

The gene calls are TRBV7-2 and TRBJ2-5, with 7 bases that match TRBD2. Germline-derived CDR1 and CDR2 are SGHTA and FQGNSA. The CDR3 has 15 residues. J gave up 5 bases and V 5 bases, and 11 bases lay outside the gene matches. The CDR3 loop reads CASSNGGLMSETQYF. DNA for the CDR3: TGTGCCAGCAGCAACGGGGGGTTAATGTCGGAGACCCAGTACTTC.

The chain employs TRBV5-1 and TRBJ2-3, with D maybe TRBD1 (5 bases). The CDR3 consists of 16 residues. The germline CDR1 and CDR2 sequences are SGHRS and YFSETQ. The V end was cut by 0 bases, the J end by 5 bases, with 16 bases between. CDR3 sequence (DNA): TGCGCCAGCAGCTTGGGAGCAGGGTCTTGGGGAGATACGCAGTATTTT. Translation: CASSLGAGSWGDTQYF.

In this sample, this clone turned up a few times. The V gene is TRBV4-1, the J gene TRBJ2-2; TRBD1 is a possible D gene (5 bases). Germline-derived CDR1 and CDR2 are MGHRA and YSYEKL. The V and J ends lost 0 bases and 3 bases respectively, with 11 bases between them. This CDR3 is built from 16 residues. CDR3 nucleotides: TGCGCCAGCAGCCAAGACTCCCTGACAGACACCGGGGAGCTGTTTTTT. Its translation: CASSQDSLTDTGELFF.

This clone occurred a few times. This chain joins TRBV9 and TRBJ2-5; D perhaps matches TRBD1 (5 bases). The CDR3 has 15 residues. CDR1 and CDR2 (germline): SGDLS, YYNGEE. The V and J ends lost 3 bases and 7 bases respectively, with 19 bases between them. The CDR3 here is CASSAGSTTGSTQYF. The CDR3 DNA is TGTGCCAGCAGCGCAGGCAGTACCACAGGATCGACCCAGTACTTC. The variable domain in full, with the rest retrieved from reference TRBV9 and TRBJ2-5, is DSGVTQTPKHLITATGQRVTLRCSPRSGDLSVYWYQQSLDQGLQFLIQYYNGEERAKGNILERFSAQQFPDLHSELNLSSLELGDSALYFCASSAGSTTGSTQYFGPGTRLLVL.

The genes are TRBV11-2 and TRBJ1-2, with a possible D match to TRBD1 (6 bases). The CDR3 extends over 14 amino acids. CDR1 and CDR2 from the germline V gene are SGHAT and FQNNGV. V was cut by 1 base and J by 5 bases, with 11 bases left in between. The CDR3 region is CASSLGTEIYGYTF. As DNA, the CDR3 is TGTGCCAGCAGCTTAGGGACAGAGATTTATGGCTACACCTTC.

The count of this clone is one. The chain carries TRBV11-1 and TRBJ1-1; D is unclear. The V end lost 3 bases, the J end lost 7 bases, and 12 bases lay between the germline ends. Germline values: CDR1 SGHAT, CDR2 FQDESV (reference sequence). This CDR3 has 13 amino acids. The CDR3 is CASSFRRVGEAFF. The DNA of the CDR3 is TGTGCCAGCAGCTTCCGCCGGGTGGGTGAAGCTTTCTTT.

Here the CDR3 DNA reads TGTGCCTGGAGTTTTGGGACAGGCAATCAGCCCCAGCATTTT. Protein: CAWSFGTGNQPQHF. The V and J genes are TRBV30 and TRBJ1-5; 7 nucleotides match TRBD1. This CDR3 has 14 residues. Germline V gene data show CDR1 as GTSNPN and CDR2 as SVGIG (reference sequence). V lost 2 bases, J lost 2 bases, and 3 bases stayed unmatched. Looking up the rest from reference TRBV30 and TRBJ1-5 gives the full variable domain: SQTIHQWPATLVQPVGSPLSLECTVEGTSNPNLYWYRQAAGRGLQLLFYSVGIGQISSEVPQNLSASRPQDRQFILSSKKLLLSDSGFYLCAWSFGTGNQPQHFGDGTRLSIL.